Sequencing of this T cell receptor (beta chain) was carried out in a study of a mutant IDH1 vaccine in newly diagnosed glioma. Sample time point: week 35, safety follow-up. Vaccinated patients received 300 ug of mutant IDH1 20-mer peptide per dose, with topical imiquimod. Germline CDR1 reads SGHRS; CDR2 reads YFSETQ. This CDR3 has 14 amino acids. J gave up 2 bases and V 0 bases, and 0 bases lay outside the gene matches. The data were produced by immunoSEQ multiplex PCR, yet TCRdb's version contains in-frame clones alone and is incomplete. Here the sample spans about 68,000 clones, 84% being singletons. This clone was observed once. What it recognizes is unknown.

This sequence was found in a man younger than 35 with glioma. The chain couples TRBV5-1 to TRBJ2-7; 9 bases are a match to TRBD1. Specimen: PBMCs, collected from a glioma patient whose treatment included an IDH1 peptide vaccine. The DNA for the CDR3 is TGCGCCAGCAGCTTGGGACAGGGGGCCTACGAGCAGTACTTC. Protein product: CASSLGQGAYEQYF. The variable domain in full, completed from reference TRBV5-1 and TRBJ2-7, reads KAGVTQTPRYLIKTRGQQVTLSCSPISGHRSVSWYQQTPGQGLQFLFEYFSETQRNKGNFPGRFSGRQFSNSRSEMNVSTLELGDSALYLCASSLGQGAYEQYFGPGTRLTVT.